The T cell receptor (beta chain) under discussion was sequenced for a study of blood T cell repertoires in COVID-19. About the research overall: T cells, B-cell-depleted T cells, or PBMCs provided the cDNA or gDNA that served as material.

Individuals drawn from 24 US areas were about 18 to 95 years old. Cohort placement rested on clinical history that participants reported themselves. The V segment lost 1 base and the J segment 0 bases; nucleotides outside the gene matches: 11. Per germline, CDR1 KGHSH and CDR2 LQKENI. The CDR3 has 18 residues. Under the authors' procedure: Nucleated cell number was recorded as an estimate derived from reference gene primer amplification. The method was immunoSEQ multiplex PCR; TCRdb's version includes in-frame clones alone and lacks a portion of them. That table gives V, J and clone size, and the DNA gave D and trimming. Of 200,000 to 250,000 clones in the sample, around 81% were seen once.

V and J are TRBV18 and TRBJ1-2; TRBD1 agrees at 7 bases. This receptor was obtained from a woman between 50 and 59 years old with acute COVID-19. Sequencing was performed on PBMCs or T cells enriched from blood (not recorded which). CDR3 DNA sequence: TGTGCCAGCTCACCACAGACAGGGCGCAGCGGTGCTAACTATGGCTACACCTTC. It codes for CASSPQTGRSGANYGYTF.